This T cell receptor (beta chain) was profiled in a study of identical twins. Concerning this clonotype itself: The antigen is not known.

Study-wide points: Diverse VJ usage suggested most zero-insertion clonotypes were not invariant T cells. In cord blood, abundant beta clonotypes had fewer insertions; memory showed no trend. Compared with unrelated sharing, twin-shared out-of-frame alpha sequences had more low-probability sequences.

Trimming took 3 bases from V and 9 from J; bases not matched to a gene: 5. There are 12 residues in the CDR3. Per the germline V gene, CDR1 is DFQATT and CDR2 is SNEGSKA (reference sequence). TCRdb re-called the 5' RACE reads through MiXCR, storing one row per CDR3 protein. The table shows about 450,000 distinct CDR3 sequences, with roughly 20% occurring only once. Sequencing used naive T cells sorted from blood. This receptor was identified in a man in his forties or fifties in good health. The chain recombines TRBV20-1 with TRBJ2-1, with 7 bases matching TRBD1. CDR3 loop: CSASLQGVEQFF. CDR3 coding DNA: TGCAGTGCTAGTCTTCAGGGGGTTGAGCAGTTCTTC.